This TCR beta chain was sequenced during a study of blood T cell repertoires in COVID-19. Deletions cut 10 bases from V and 2 bases from J, with 18 bases between. The CDR3 consists of 15 residues. Germline V gene sequence: CDR1 MNHEY, CDR2 SMNVEV (reference sequence). The table came from immunoSEQ multiplex PCR; TCRdb's copy has only in-frame clones and leaves some out. The repertoire includes hundreds of thousands of clones, roughly nine tenths of them detected once, and approximately 0.7% sits in the top ten. The sequence came from a man aged 40-49 years with acute or convalescent COVID-19. The rearrangement uses TRBV27 and TRBJ1-5, with D possibly TRBD1 on 6 matching bases. Sequencing used peripheral blood. CDR3 amino acids: CAIDQTGMGNQPQHF. In DNA, the CDR3 is TGTGCCATCGATCAAACAGGGATGGGCAATCAGCCCCAGCATTTT.